Listed below are T cell receptor beta chains from one sample, sequenced in a study of blood T cell repertoires in COVID-19. Repertoires were generated with immunoSEQ multiplex PCR, while TCRdb's copy carries only in-frame clones and drops some. Here the sample spans some 190,000 clones, under 80% being singletons. The specimen sequenced was peripheral blood. These receptor sequences come from a woman in her forties or fifties with acute or convalescent COVID-19. The CDR3 runs from the conserved cysteine through the conserved F or W. A D gene is named only where the DNA matches it firmly. Rows may omit the clone size; those that give it use once, few, many or a size class.

J gene	clone size	V gene	D gene	CDR3 protein	CDR3 DNA
TRBJ1-2	.	TRBV21-1	.	CASSNRNRRGRTYDGYTF	TGTGCCAGCAGCAATAGAAACAGGAGAGGGAGGACCTATGATGGCTACACCTTC
TRBJ1-3	.	TRBV6-5	.	CASSRSNGNTIYF	TGTGCCAGCAGTCGAAGCAATGGAAACACCATATATTTT
TRBJ2-1	.	TRBV7-8	.	CASSLSPRGVGLGEQFF	TGTGCCAGCAGCTTAAGCCCCAGGGGAGTGGGGCTGGGCGAGCAGTTCTTC
TRBJ2-6	.	TRBV19	.	CASGRSDTFSGANVLTF	TGTGCCAGCGGCCGATCGGACACCTTCTCTGGGGCCAACGTCCTGACTTTC
TRBJ2-2	once	TRBV14	TRBD1	CASSQDPRTGRIRELFF	TGTGCCAGCAGCCAAGATCCTCGGACAGGAAGGATCCGGGAGCTGTTTTTT
TRBJ2-3	few	TRBV6-5	TRBD1	CASRPQGARGDTQYF	TGTGCCAGCAGACCCCAGGGGGCGCGGGGAGATACGCAGTATTTT
TRBJ2-7	once	TRBV2	TRBD1	CASNGDRGEQYF	TGTGCCAGCAACGGGGACAGGGGCGAGCAGTACTTC
TRBJ2-1	.	TRBV28	TRBD2	CASSLSGSPYNEQFF	TGTGCCAGCAGCCTTAGCGGGAGCCCCTACAATGAGCAGTTCTTC
TRBJ1-2	.	TRBV18	TRBD1	CASSSSASTGQATNYGYTF	TGTGCCAGCTCATCGTCGGCCAGTACGGGACAGGCAACTAACTATGGCTACACCTTC
TRBJ1-1	few	TRBV18	TRBD1	CASSLTGERGTEAFF	TGTGCCAGCTCACTGACAGGGGAGAGAGGGACTGAAGCTTTCTTT
TRBJ1-2	.	TRBV9	TRBD1	CASSKEGDGQAYGYTF	TGTGCCAGCAGTAAGGAGGGAGACGGACAGGCCTACGGCTACACCTTC
TRBJ2-2	.	TRBV21-1	.	CASSKGGRGTGELFF	TGTGCCAGCAGCAAAGGAGGGAGGGGGACCGGGGAGCTGTTTTTT
TRBJ1-2	once	TRBV19	TRBD1	CASRLQGAAGYGYTF	TGTGCCAGTAGGCTTCAGGGGGCGGCCGGCTATGGCTACACCTTC
TRBJ1-6	.	TRBV7-2	.	CASSLVGQGQNSPLHF	TGTGCCAGCAGCTTAGTCGGGCAGGGTCAGAATTCACCCCTCCACTTT
TRBJ2-1	few	TRBV6-4	TRBD1	CASSPGTGAVYEQFF	TGTGCCAGCAGCCCCGGGACAGGGGCCGTGTATGAGCAGTTCTTC
TRBJ1-6	.	TRBV6-6	TRBD1	CASRPGQGLNSPLHF	TGTGCCAGCAGACCGGGACAGGGGCTAAATTCACCCCTCCACTTT